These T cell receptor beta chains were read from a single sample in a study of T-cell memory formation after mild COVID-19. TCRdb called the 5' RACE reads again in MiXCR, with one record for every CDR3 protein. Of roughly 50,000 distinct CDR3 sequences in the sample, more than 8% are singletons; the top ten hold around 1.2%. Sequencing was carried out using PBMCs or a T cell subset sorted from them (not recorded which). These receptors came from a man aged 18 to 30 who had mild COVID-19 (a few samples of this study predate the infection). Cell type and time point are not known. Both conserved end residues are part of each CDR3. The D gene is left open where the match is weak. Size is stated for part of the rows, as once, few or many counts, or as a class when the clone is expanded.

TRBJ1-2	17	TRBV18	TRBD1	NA	TGTGCCAGCTCACCGAAGGGGGCCGAATACCTATGGGATGGCTACACCTTC	CASSPKGAEYLWDGYTF
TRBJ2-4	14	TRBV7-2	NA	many	TGTGCCAGCAGCTTCAGGGATGGGCAAAACATTCAGTACTTC	CASSFRDGQNIQYF
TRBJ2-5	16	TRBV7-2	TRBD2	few	TGTGCCAGCAGCTCCTCCTTTTTCGGGGGGCAAGAGACCCAGTACTTC	CASSSSFFGGQETQYF
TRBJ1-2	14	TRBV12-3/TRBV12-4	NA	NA	TGTGCCAGCCAAAGCCCAACAGGGAACTATGGCTACACCTTC	CASQSPTGNYGYTF
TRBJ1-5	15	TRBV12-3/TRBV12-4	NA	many	TGTGCCAGCAGTTTATCTGGGGTTGGCAATCAGCCCCAGCATTTT	CASSLSGVGNQPQHF
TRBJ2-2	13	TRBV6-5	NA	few	TGTGCCAGCAGTTACTCCAAGACCGGGGAGCTGTTTTTT	CASSYSKTGELFF
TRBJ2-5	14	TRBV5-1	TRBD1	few	TGCGCCAGCAGCTTTGGACAGGGGGGAGAGACCCAGTACTTC	CASSFGQGGETQYF
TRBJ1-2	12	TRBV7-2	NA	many	TGTGCCAGCAGCTTACTTCCTTGGGGCTACACCTTC	CASSLLPWGYTF
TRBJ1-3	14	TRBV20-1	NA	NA	TGCAGTGCTTCTCTACAGGGCCTTGGAAACACCATATATTTT	CSASLQGLGNTIYF
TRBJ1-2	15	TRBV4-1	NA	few	TGCGCCAGCAGGGATGCTCGTCTATCTAACTATGGCTACACCTTC	CASRDARLSNYGYTF
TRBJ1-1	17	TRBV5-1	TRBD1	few	TGCGCCAGCAGCTTTAACCGGGACAGGGGGTCGGTCACTGAAGCTTTCTTT	CASSFNRDRGSVTEAFF
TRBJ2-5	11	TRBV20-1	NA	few	TGCAGTCCGGAGCTCCAAGAGACCCAGTACTTC	CSPELQETQYF
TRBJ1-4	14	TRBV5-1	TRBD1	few	TGCGCCAGCAGCTCCAGGGGGGGTGGAGAAAAACTGTTTTTT	CASSSRGGGEKLFF
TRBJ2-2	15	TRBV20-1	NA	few	TGCAGTGCTAGTAATACCCGGCAGAACACCGGGGAGCTGTTTTTT	CSASNTRQNTGELFF
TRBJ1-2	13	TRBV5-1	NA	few	TGCGCCAGCAGCTTGGCCCCGGAGTTTGGCTACACCTTC	CASSLAPEFGYTF
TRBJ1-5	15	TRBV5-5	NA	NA	TGTGCCAGCAGCTTCACGACGGACAGCGATCAGCCCCAGCATTTT	CASSFTTDSDQPQHF
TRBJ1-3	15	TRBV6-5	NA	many	TGTGCCAGCAGTTACGCAGACGTCGCCGGAAACACCATATATTTT	CASSYADVAGNTIYF
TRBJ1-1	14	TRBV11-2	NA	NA	TGTGCCAGCGGGCCTACGACTGGAAACACTGAAGCTTTCTTT	CASGPTTGNTEAFF
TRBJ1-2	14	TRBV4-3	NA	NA	TGCGCCAGCAGCCAAGCTCCGGGATCCTATGGCTACACCTTC	CASSQAPGSYGYTF
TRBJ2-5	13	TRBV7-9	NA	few	TGTGCCAGCAGCCGGGGAGGTGGGGAGACCCAGTACTTC	CASSRGGGETQYF
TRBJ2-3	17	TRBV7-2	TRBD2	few	TGTGCCAGCAGCCTAAGACTAGCGGGGGATAGGACAGATACGCAGTATTTT	CASSLRLAGDRTDTQYF
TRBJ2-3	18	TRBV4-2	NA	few	TGTGCCAGCAGCCAAGGAAAAGGGGCGGCGGAGTCCACAGATACGCAGTATTTT	CASSQGKGAAESTDTQYF
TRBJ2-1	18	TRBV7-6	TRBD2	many	TGTGCCAGCAGCTCCGTCCCGGGACTAGCGGGGGGGGACAATGAGCAGTTCTTC	CASSSVPGLAGGDNEQFF
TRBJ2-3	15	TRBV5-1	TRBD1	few	TGCGCCAGCAGCTTCGACAGGGGTAGGACAGATACGCAGTATTTT	CASSFDRGRTDTQYF
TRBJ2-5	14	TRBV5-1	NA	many	TGCGCCAGCAGCTTGTATGGGGGGCAAGAGACCCAGTACTTC	CASSLYGGQETQYF
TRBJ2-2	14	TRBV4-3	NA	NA	TGCGCCAGCAGCCAAGAGACGGGGACCGGGGAGCTGTTTTTT	CASSQETGTGELFF
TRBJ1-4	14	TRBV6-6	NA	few	TGTGCCAGCAGTTACGGTGGGGATGCTGAAAAACTGTTTTTT	CASSYGGDAEKLFF
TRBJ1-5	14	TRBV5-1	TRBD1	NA	TGCGCCAGCAGAACCGACAGGGAGGCTCAGCCCCAGCATTTT	CASRTDREAQPQHF
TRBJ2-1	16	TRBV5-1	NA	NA	TGCGCCAGCAGCTTGGCCGACTCCTCCCTCTACAATGAGCAGTTCTTC	CASSLADSSLYNEQFF
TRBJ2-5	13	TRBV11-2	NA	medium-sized	TGTGCCAGCAGCTTTTCCGGGCAAGAGACCCAGTACTTC	CASSFSGQETQYF
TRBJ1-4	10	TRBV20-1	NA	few	TGCAGTGCTAGTTACGAAAAACTGTTTTTT	CSASYEKLFF
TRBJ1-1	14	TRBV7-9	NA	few	TGTGCCAGCAGCCGCCGACAGGTGAACACTGAAGCTTTCTTT	CASSRRQVNTEAFF
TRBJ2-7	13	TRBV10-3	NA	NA	TGTGCTACCGAAGACACGGTAGCCTACGAGCAGTACTTC	CATEDTVAYEQYF
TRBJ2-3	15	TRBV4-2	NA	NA	TGTGCCAGCAGCCAAGGACAGTTAAGCACAGATACGCAGTATTTT	CASSQGQLSTDTQYF
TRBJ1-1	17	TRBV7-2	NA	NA	TGTGCCAGCAGCTTAGTAGGGGGGGGCAGACTGAACACTGAAGCTTTCTTT	CASSLVGGGRLNTEAFF
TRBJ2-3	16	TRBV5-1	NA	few	TGCGCCAGCAGCTTGGCCGGGCAGGGAATAACAGATACGCAGTATTTT	CASSLAGQGITDTQYF
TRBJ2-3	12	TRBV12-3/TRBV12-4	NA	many	TGTGCCAGCAGTTTCTCCACAGATACGCAGTATTTT	CASSFSTDTQYF
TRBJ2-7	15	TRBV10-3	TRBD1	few	TGTGCCATCAGTCAAACCGGACAGGGGGAGGGCGAGCAGTACTTC	CAISQTGQGEGEQYF
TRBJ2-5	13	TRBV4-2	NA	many	TGTGCCAGCAGCCAGAGTGTTGCGGAGACCCAGTACTTC	CASSQSVAETQYF
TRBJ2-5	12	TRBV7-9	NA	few	TGTGCCAGCAGACGCGAGCAAGAGACCCAGTACTTC	CASRREQETQYF
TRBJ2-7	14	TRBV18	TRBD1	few	TGTGCCAGCTCATCCGGGACAGGGAGCTACGAGCAGTACTTC	CASSSGTGSYEQYF
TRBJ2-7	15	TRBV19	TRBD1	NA	TGTGCCAGTAGTTGGGGGACAGATAGCTCCTACGAGCAGTACTTC	CASSWGTDSSYEQYF
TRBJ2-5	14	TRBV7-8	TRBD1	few	TGTGCCAGCAGCTTAATGACAGGGGAAGAGACCCAGTACTTC	CASSLMTGEETQYF
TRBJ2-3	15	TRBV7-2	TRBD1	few	TGTGCCAGCAGCCCTAGGACAGGTAGCACAGATACGCAGTATTTT	CASSPRTGSTDTQYF
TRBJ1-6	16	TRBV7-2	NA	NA	TGTGCCAGCAGCTTAGATTCGGGGGGTAGTAATTCACCCCTCCACTTT	CASSLDSGGSNSPLHF
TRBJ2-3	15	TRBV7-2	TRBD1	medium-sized	TGTGCCAGCAGTCCTGCTAGGGGGCCCACAGATACGCAGTATTTT	CASSPARGPTDTQYF
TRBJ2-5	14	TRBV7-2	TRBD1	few	TGTGCCAGCAGCCCCAGACAGGGGGCAGAGACCCAGTACTTC	CASSPRQGAETQYF
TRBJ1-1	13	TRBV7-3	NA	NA	TGTGCCAGCAGCCTGGGGGTACGGACTGAAGCTTTCTTT	CASSLGVRTEAFF
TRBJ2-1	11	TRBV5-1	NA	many	TGCGCCAGCAGCCGATTAGTTGAGCAGTTCTTC	CASSRLVEQFF
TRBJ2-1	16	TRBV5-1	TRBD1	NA	TGCGCCAGCAGCGCTCTGACAGGGGTCCCCTACAATGAGCAGTTCTTC	CASSALTGVPYNEQFF